The sequence of this TCR beta chain was determined in a study of Ad26.COV2.S vaccination and SARS-CoV-2 variants (dated by TCRdb to 2020 to 2022). Notes on the research overall: Donors in the vaccine arm were drawn from COV1001, a multicentre, randomized, double-blind, placebo-controlled phase I-IIa trial testing Ad26.COV2.S in healthy adults. Ad26.COV2.S was administered intramuscularly at a dose of 5x10^10 or 1x10^11 viral particles, either as one shot or as two shots given 56 days apart. A total of approximately 32 samples were included in the TCR-sequenced set, comprising roughly 19 Ad26.COV2.S vaccine recipients, 5 placebo recipients and 8 SARS-CoV-2 convalescent individuals. Trial participants were randomized into five groups of five: low-dose or high-dose Ad26.COV2.S given once or twice, or placebo on both occasions. Sequencing of the TCRbeta repertoire served to evaluate the specificity and breadth of SARS-CoV-2-reactive T cell receptors following Ad26.COV2.S vaccination. Throughout the experiments and outcome assessment, investigators stayed blinded to trial group allocation.

TCRbeta CDR3 regions were sequenced with the immunoSEQ Assay. After extraction, genomic DNA underwent amplification by bias-controlled multiplex PCR, followed by high-throughput sequencing. Turning to the authors' computational methods: To quantify the absolute abundance of every unique TCRbeta CDR3 region, sequences were collapsed and filtered. T cell fraction was estimated by normalizing TCRbeta template counts to usable DNA, which was measured by amplifying reference genes present in all nucleated cells. Repertoire TCRs were annotated as SARS-CoV-2-specific by exact matching of V gene, CDR3 amino acid sequence and J gene to a known reactive TCR set. The reference SARS-CoV-2 TCR set was obtained from MIRA and was filtered for enrichment in COVID-19-positive ImmuneCODE repertoires, whereby public or cross-reactive TCRs were removed. Drawing on the MIRA antigens, annotated TCRs were analysed further at the level of specific ORF or position within ORF. Breadth was defined as annotated unique rearrangements over total unique productive rearrangements; depth was the summed frequency of those rearrangements. Two-sided Wilcoxon rank-sum tests were used to compare TCR breadth between groups. The table was pulled from immuneACCESS by TCRdb, which kept in-frame rearrangements only. Such tables lose some clones; where checked, under half of the loss comes from unresolved V genes, and the rest has no known cause. V and J calls and clone size are as listed in that table; D and trimming were resolved from the DNA. Within this sample are 240,000 or so clones, with 70% to 90% of them counted one time only. The biggest ten clones account for around 10% of the sample.

Study-level results and caveats: Non-spike TCR breadth was comparable between vaccine and placebo recipients, consistent with the vaccine containing only spike. The authors noted that total T cell responses may have been underestimated by the TCR breadth and depth analyses. Substantial breadth of spike-specific CD8+ and CD4+ T cell responses was reported after vaccination. Spike-specific TCR breadth was higher in Ad26.COV2.S recipients than in placebo recipients (P = 0.0014). The study lacked the statistical power to compare responses across vaccine doses or regimens.

As concerns this clone: The clone's antigen remains unknown. No base quality values were provided; no much bigger clone lies one nucleotide off.

From a lookup of the germline V gene, CDR1 and CDR2 are MNHEY and SVGAGI. The CDR3 starts with the cysteine, ends with the phenylalanine, and has 15 residues. Only the CDR3 DNA is retained, 45 bases long and in frame from the first base. Here V drops 4 bases and J drops 5 bases, and the junction holds 5 bases not matched to any gene. The sample's treatment or condition label, in plain terms: some 20 received Ad26.COV2.S at low or high dose, single or two shots; about 5 received placebo; per-sample allocation not given. Repertoires of vaccine and placebo recipients were sequenced from samples taken on day 63 after the first injection. In Cohort 1b, roughly 25 adults aged 18-55 years were enrolled at a single site in Boston, USA, between 29 July and 7 August 2020. Ad26.COV2.S was a replication-incompetent adenovirus type 26 vector that expressed a prefusion-stabilized SARS-CoV-2 spike protein derived from the original Wuhan strain.

The specimen comprised peripheral blood, sampled in a trial of Ad26.COV2.S vaccine versus placebo. The sequence was collected from a person aged 18-60 years who received the Ad26.COV2.S COVID-19 vaccine or a placebo. The chain is assembled from TRBV6-5 and TRBJ2-5, and TRBD2 matches 12 of the central bases. The CDR3 protein sequence reads: CASSLSSGGAETQYF. In nucleotides, the sequence is TGTGCCAGCAGTTTATCTAGCGGGGGGGCGGAGACCCAGTACTTC.